This T cell receptor (beta chain) is drawn from a study of cytotoxic CD8 clonotypes in ibrutinib-treated CLL. V was shortened by 5 bases and J by 4 bases, with 14 bases between the two germline ends. This CDR3 is built from 14 residues. Germline-derived CDR1 and CDR2 are SEHNR and FQNEAQ (reference sequence). Comment on this clone: Its antigen is still unknown.

Sequencing was performed with immunoSEQ multiplex PCR; in TCRdb, only in-frame clones are kept and a portion is missing. The table records just over 200,000 clones, just under 80% of them present only once. General study findings and limits: Clonality increased at ibrutinib response and stayed stable in sustained remission. At progression, however, it fell back toward baseline. Starting clonality was above that of age-matched healthy donors and tracked circulating CD8+ T-cell counts.

This clonotype was sampled from a human donor with chronic lymphocytic leukemia. The sample was PBMCs, taken after 12 months of ibrutinib treatment. J is TRBJ1-2 and V is TRBV7-9; D remains ambiguous. The CDR3 region is CASSHEVLLYGYTF. Here the CDR3 DNA reads TGTGCCAGCAGCCACGAGGTATTACTCTATGGCTACACCTTC.